Below are 22 T cell receptor beta chains sequenced from a single sample in a study of beta chain features in type 1 diabetes. Study results and limitations: All four CD4+ subsets from Type 1 diabetes patients carried moderately but significantly shorter TCRB CDR3s.

The investigators reverse transcribed all of the isolated RNA, so they sequenced expressed TCRB transcripts. Here immunoSEQ multiplex PCR was the method, and the copy in TCRdb shows in-frame clones only, minus some. Here the sample spans some 45,000 clones, roughly 70% being singletons. Antigen specificity for these receptors is unknown. The specimen was Tregs from blood. These receptor sequences come from a woman aged 18-29 years with type 1 diabetes.

The chain links TRBV7-9 to TRBJ2-5; TRBD1 agrees at 7 bases. The germline CDR1 and CDR2 sequences are SEHNR and FQNEAQ (reference sequence). J was trimmed by 2 bases and V by 4 bases; bases with no gene match: 10. The CDR3 covers 16 residues. In DNA form, the CDR3 reads TGTGCCAGCAGCTCCCGGGACAGTCACATTCAAGAGACCCAGTACTTC. It specifies CASSSRDSHIQETQYF.

This clone was picked up a small number of times. V and J are TRBV4-1 and TRBJ2-5; a weak D match, TRBD2 (6 bases). This CDR3 region has 14 residues. Deletions cut 0 bases from V and 4 bases from J, with 9 bases between. The germline V gene has CDR1 MGHRA and CDR2 YSYEKL. The DNA of the CDR3 is TGCGCCAGCAGCCAAGATGGACTATTAGAGACCCAGTACTTC. Translating it yields CASSQDGLLETQYF.

The chain combines TRBV7-8 with TRBJ1-5; maybe TRBD1 (6 bases). The CDR3 loop spans 13 amino acids. Trimming pared 7 bases from V and 7 bases from J, leaving 14 bases between. In germline, CDR1 is SGHVS, CDR2 FQNEAQ. The CDR3 reads CASTEGVRQPQHF. The CDR3 coding sequence is TGTGCCAGCACCGAGGGGGTTCGGCAGCCCCAGCATTTT. Drawing the rest from reference TRBV7-8 and TRBJ1-5, the complete variable domain is GAGVSQSPRYKVAKRGQDVALRCDPISGHVSLFWYQQALGQGPEFLTYFQNEAQLDKSGLPSDRFFAERPEGSVSTLKIQRTQQEDSAVYLCASTEGVRQPQHFGDGTRLSIL.

The chain has TRBV28 and TRBJ1-2; 7 bases fit TRBD1. CDR3 length: 14 residues. V lost 6 bases, J lost 3 bases, and 7 bases stayed unmatched. CDR1 MDHEN and CDR2 SYDVKM come from the germline V gene. The CDR3 sequence: CASRPGQPYYGYTF. The CDR3 region has the DNA TGTGCCAGCAGACCGGGACAGCCCTACTATGGCTACACCTTC.

This chain connects TRBV2 to TRBJ2-1, with D unresolved. The CDR3 totals 15 residues. Trimming shortened V by 2 bases and J by 2 bases, and 10 bases separated the two germline ends. Germline V gives CDR1 SNHLY, CDR2 FYNNEI. The chain's CDR3 is CASSELRNPYNEQFF. As DNA, the CDR3 is TGTGCCAGCAGTGAATTGCGGAATCCCTACAATGAGCAGTTCTTC.

The chain has TRBV7-2 and TRBJ2-3; 7 nucleotides agree with TRBD1. The CDR3 spans 14 residues. The V gene end was trimmed by 6 bases and the J gene end by 2 bases; junction bases not matched to a gene: 5. Germline V CDR1 and CDR2: SGHTA, FQGNSA. The CDR3 region is CASRRDSSTDTQYF. The DNA of the CDR3 is TGTGCCAGCAGACGGGACAGTTCCACAGATACGCAGTATTTT.

The CDR3 loop is CASSPSRGLDTQYF. In DNA, the CDR3 is TGTGCCAGCAGCCCTAGTCGGGGGTTAGATACGCAGTATTTT. This sequence joins TRBV7-2 and TRBJ2-3; possibly TRBD2 for D (6 bases). Germline lookup yields CDR1 SGHTA and CDR2 FQGNSA. V lost 5 bases and J 5 bases, leaving 14 bases between the germline ends. The CDR3 runs 14 residues. Filled out from reference TRBV7-2 and TRBJ2-3, the complete variable domain reads GAGVSQSPSNKVTEKGKDVELRCDPISGHTALYWYRQSLGQGLEFLIYFQGNSAPDKSGLPSDRFSAERTGGSVSTLTIQRTQQEDSAVYLCASSPSRGLDTQYFGPGTRLTVL.

The V gene is TRBV10-3, the J gene TRBJ2-7; 8 bases line up with TRBD2. Germline V CDR1 and CDR2: ENHRY, SYGVKD. CDR3 length equals 15 residues. J lost 7 bases, V lost 2 bases, and 10 bases had no gene match. The CDR3 is CAISEVTGGPGEQYF. Written as DNA, the CDR3 is TGTGCCATCAGTGAGGTGACGGGAGGGCCCGGTGAGCAGTACTTC.

The chain uses TRBV7-2 and TRBJ2-1, with D possibly being TRBD1 (5 bases). CDR3 size: 15 residues. Germline loops: CDR1 SGHTA, CDR2 FQGNSA. V lost 0 bases to trimming and J lost 9 bases, with 15 bases between them. The CDR3 region has the DNA TGTGCCAGCAGCTTAGCGCCCCAGGGTAACAGTGAGCAGTTCTTC. This encodes CASSLAPQGNSEQFF.

V usage is TRBV7-6 and J usage is TRBJ2-7, with 11 bases lining up with TRBD2. The V and J ends lost 1 base and 9 bases, in that order; junction bases with no gene match: 5. Germline CDR1 is SGHVS and CDR2 is FNYEAQ. The CDR3 covers 14 residues. This chain's CDR3 is CASSLGLAGGGQYF. In DNA, the CDR3 is TGTGCCAGCAGCTTAGGTCTAGCGGGAGGAGGGCAGTACTTC. The whole variable domain, remainder taken from reference TRBV7-6 and TRBJ2-7, is GAGVSQSPRYKVTKRGQDVALRCDPISGHVSLYWYRQALGQGPEFLTYFNYEAQQDKSGLPNDRFSAERPEGSISTLTIQRTEQRDSAMYRCASSLGLAGGGQYFGPGTRLTVT.

This clone was counted once. The rearrangement uses TRBV11-2 and TRBJ2-3; 8 nucleotides align to TRBD1. The CDR3 totals 14 residues. CDR1 is SGHAT, CDR2 FQNNGV, per germline. The trim removed 8 bases at V and 1 base at J, leaving 5 bases unmatched. Written as DNA, the CDR3 is TGTGCCAGCGGACGGACAGGGCGCACAGATACGCAGTATTTT. Amino acid sequence: CASGRTGRTDTQYF. The variable domain in full, with the rest retrieved from reference TRBV11-2 and TRBJ2-3, is EAGVAQSPRYKIIEKRQSVAFWCNPISGHATLYWYQQILGQGPKLLIQFQNNGVVDDSQLPKDRFSAERLKGVDSTLKIQPAKLEDSAVYLCASGRTGRTDTQYFGPGTRLTVL.

This clone was seen only a few times. The V gene is TRBV6-6, the J gene TRBJ1-6; D gene unclear. Trimming cost V 6 bases and J 9 bases, with 15 bases left between them. In germline, CDR1 is MNHNY, CDR2 SVGAGI (reference sequence). CDR3 size: 14 residues. The CDR3 DNA reads TGTGCCAGCAGCTCCCGGCACAGCCCTTCACCCCTCCACTTT. This translates into CASSSRHSPSPLHF.

The chain employs TRBV5-1 and TRBJ1-2; possibly TRBD1 for D (5 bases). Germline CDR1 SGHRS, CDR2 YFSETQ. The CDR3 contains 13 residues. V gave up 7 bases and J gave up 2 bases, with 12 bases separating them. The CDR3 coding sequence is TGCGCCAGCCATATTCCAGGGAACTATGGCTACACCTTC. Translated, it gives CASHIPGNYGYTF.

This chain connects TRBV15 to TRBJ1-2; D may be TRBD1 (5 bases). Trimming left V 3 bases short and J 4 bases short, with 18 bases between. CDR3 size: 16 residues. Germline CDR1 is LNHNV and CDR2 is YYDKDF (reference sequence). CDR3 residues: CATSRDPRADLYGYTF. CDR3 sequence (DNA): TGTGCCACCAGCAGGGATCCCAGGGCGGATCTCTATGGCTACACCTTC.

The V and J genes are TRBV7-2 and TRBJ1-6, with TRBD1 matching over 8 bases. Trimming at V came to 2 bases and at J to 6 bases, leaving 6 bases not matched to a gene. The CDR3 consists of 16 residues. Germline V gene sequence: CDR1 SGHTA, CDR2 FQGNSA. As DNA, the CDR3 is TGTGCCAGCAGCTTACTCGGGACAGGCCTTAATTCACCCCTCCACTTT. This translates into CASSLLGTGLNSPLHF.

This clone was recorded once. V usage is TRBV6-6 and J usage is TRBJ2-5; 14 nucleotides agree with TRBD2. Per germline, CDR1 MNHNY and CDR2 SVGAGI (reference sequence). The CDR3 runs 15 residues. The trim removed 7 bases at V and 5 bases at J, leaving 6 bases unmatched. This chain's CDR3 is CASTTSGRAKETQYF. In DNA form, the CDR3 reads TGTGCCAGCACGACTAGCGGGAGGGCCAAGGAGACCCAGTACTTC.

The chain combines TRBV5-1 with TRBJ1-4, with TRBD1 identical over 9 bases. The V segment lost 3 bases and the J segment 7 bases; nucleotides outside the gene matches: 10. CDR1 and CDR2 from the germline V gene are SGHRS and YFSETQ. The CDR3 totals 16 residues. CDR3 sequence reads: CASSWGTGIPSEKLFF. The CDR3 region has the DNA TGCGCCAGCAGCTGGGGGACAGGGATCCCTAGTGAAAAACTGTTTTTT.

This chain joins TRBV4-1 and TRBJ1-5; weak D call: TRBD1 (6 bases). With 3 bases removed from V and 1 base from J, the gap between germline ends came to 16 bases. This CDR3 region has 17 residues. Germline-derived CDR1 and CDR2 are MGHRA and YSYEKL. The CDR3 nucleotides are TGCGCCAGCAGCCAGTCGGGGGCGGGGGAGAGCAATCAGCCCCAGCATTTT. Protein sequence: CASSQSGAGESNQPQHF.

The chain recombines TRBV7-8 with TRBJ1-1; weak D call: TRBD1 (6 bases). CDR1 and CDR2 from the germline V gene are SGHVS and FQNEAQ. The CDR3 is 15 amino acids. Trimming took 2 bases from V and 3 from J, leaving 13 bases between them. The CDR3 sequence is CASSLREGVDTEAFF. In DNA form, the CDR3 reads TGTGCCAGCAGCTTACGAGAGGGGGTGGACACTGAAGCTTTCTTT. The full variable domain, rest sourced from reference TRBV7-8 and TRBJ1-1, is GAGVSQSPRYKVAKRGQDVALRCDPISGHVSLFWYQQALGQGPEFLTYFQNEAQLDKSGLPSDRFFAERPEGSVSTLKIQRTQQEDSAVYLCASSLREGVDTEAFFGQGTRLTVV.

The chain employs TRBV27 and TRBJ2-7, with D possibly being TRBD2 (6 bases). This CDR3 region has 15 residues. V was clipped by 3 bases and J by 2 bases, with 14 bases between them. Germline V gene lookup returns CDR1 MNHEY and CDR2 SMNVEV (reference sequence). CDR3 in amino acids: CASSFFREYPYEQYF. In DNA, the CDR3 is TGTGCCAGCAGTTTTTTCCGGGAGTACCCCTACGAGCAGTACTTC.

The CDR3 region has the DNA TGTGCCAGCAGTCAACACCGGGACAGATACTATGGCTACACCTTC. Amino acids: CASSQHRDRYYGYTF. The chain couples TRBV6-1 to TRBJ1-2, with 7 bases fitting TRBD1. Trimming cost V 5 bases and J 3 bases; bases outside gene matches: 9. The CDR3 spans 15 residues. Looked up from germline, CDR1 is MNHNS and CDR2 is SASEGT.

The chain links TRBV11-2 to TRBJ2-5; D not resolved. The V end was cut by 0 bases, the J end by 4 bases, with 6 bases between. Germline V gene data show CDR1 as SGHAT and CDR2 as FQNNGV. This CDR3 is built from 13 residues. The CDR3 coding sequence is TGTGCCAGCAGCTTAGATGTCAGAGAGACCCAGTACTTC. As protein: CASSLDVRETQYF.